This T cell receptor beta chain was profiled in a study of Graves' ophthalmopathy and Graves' hyperthyroidism. Overall study findings and caveats: Also, most clonotypes expanded in the thyroid above 0.001 frequency appeared in blood. A classifier, a 13-signature model, separated ophthalmopathy from stable hyperthyroidism with 87.88% sensitivity and roughly 80% specificity.

On this clonotype: The target antigen is unknown.

Hyperthyroidism patients were newly diagnosed, ill under 2 months, and aged 18 to 65 years. Orbital computed tomography and thyroid ultrasound, along with TRAb, serum thyroxine and clinical symptoms, underpinned diagnosis. Researchers took RNA transcripts and amplified TCR beta CDR3 regions from them. The first-round RT-PCR employed HTBI primers together with the Qiagen OneStep RT-PCR kit. A multiplex PCR was then performed as the second round. TCRdb reprocessed the multiplex PCR reads via MiXCR and lists one record per CDR3 protein. Altogether hundreds of thousands of distinct CDR3 sequences are present, about 21% being singletons, with the ten largest covering under 3.5%. The TCR comes from a woman younger than 30 with stable Graves' hyperthyroidism. The sequencing input was peripheral blood.

This CDR3 reads CASTKWSGGLNTDTQYF. CDR3 sequence (DNA): TGTGCCAGCACTAAATGGAGCGGGGGACTTAACACAGATACGCAGTATTTT. The gene calls are TRBV6-2 or TRBV6-3 and TRBJ2-3; 8 bases align to TRBD2. The germline CDR1 and CDR2 sequences are MNHEY and SVGEGT. The J segment lost 2 bases and the V segment lost 7 bases, leaving 14 bases of the junction unmatched. There are 17 residues in the CDR3.